The clone carrying this TCR beta chain was found many times. Its antigen is still unknown. One junction end does not reproduce the germline sequence, and a read error may be involved. Germline CDR1 and CDR2: SGHRS and YFSETQ. The CDR3 runs to 13 residues. One entry per CDR3 protein results from TCRdb running MiXCR on the multiplex PCR reads. The sample carries approximately 88,000 distinct CDR3 sequences, approximately 30% recorded once. This sample stems from a study of breast tumors, draining lymph nodes, adjacent tissues. General study results and limits: Tumor repertoires ranked between lymph nodes and nontumor tissue in diversity, with V and J gene preferences.

Samples came from axillary lymph nodes draining the breast cancer. Sequencing was carried out using axillary lymph node tissue. The chain links TRBV5-1 to TRBJ2-7; TRBD1 might be the D (6 bases). The clonotype was recovered from a female donor with breast cancer. Some clones in this sample may be carry-over from other donors' samples. The CDR3 DNA sequence: TGCGCCAGCAGTTTGGAACAGGGCTACGAGCAGTACTTC. Its translation is CASSLEQGYEQYF.